Listed below are T cell receptor beta chains from one sample, sequenced in a study of blood T cells in healthy people across ages. TCRdb redid the calling of the 5' RACE reads with MiXCR, one entry per CDR3 protein. The sample holds 630,000 or so distinct CDR3 sequences; approximately 30% are singletons and the top ten take around 14%. The sample was blood. The receptors were sampled from a woman of 80 years or more in good health. The CDR3 runs from the conserved cysteine through the conserved F or W. Each record gives: clone size, V gene, CDR3 length, D gene, J gene, CDR3 DNA, CDR3 protein. The D gene is left open where the match is weak. Only some rows state a clone size, as once, few, many or a class for expanded clones.

size: -
V: TRBV11-2
length: 15
D: TRBD1
J: TRBJ1-1
DNA: TGTGCCAGCAGCTTAGGATCCGGGACAGGGGGCGTTGCTTTCTTT
CDR3: CASSLGSGTGGVAFF

size: -
V: TRBV5-5
length: 16
D: TRBD1
J: TRBJ2-7
DNA: TGTGCCAGCAGCTTGGCTCCCCGGGACAGGGTCTACGAGCAGTACTTC
CDR3: CASSLAPRDRVYEQYF

size: many
V: TRBV7-9
length: 15
D: TRBD2
J: TRBJ2-5
DNA: TGTGCCAGCAGCCGGACTAGCCTGTACCAAGAGACCCAGTACTTC
CDR3: CASSRTSLYQETQYF

size: -
V: TRBV2
length: 11
D: -
J: TRBJ1-2
DNA: TGTGCCAGCAAAAGGGGAGCAGGCTACACCTTC
CDR3: CASKRGAGYTF

size: many
V: TRBV5-5
length: 14
D: -
J: TRBJ2-7
DNA: TGTGCCAGCCGACGGGCCGGAGAGTCCTACGAGCAGTACTTC
CDR3: CASRRAGESYEQYF

size: many
V: TRBV5-1
length: 18
D: TRBD1
J: TRBJ2-7
DNA: TGCGCCAGCAGCTCAGGGACAGGGGGCATAATTGGCGACTACGAGCAGTACTTC
CDR3: CASSSGTGGIIGDYEQYF

size: many
V: TRBV20-1
length: 13
D: -
J: TRBJ2-5
DNA: TGCAGTGCTAGAGCCAATCTCCGACAGACCCAGTACTTC
CDR3: CSARANLRQTQYF

size: many
V: TRBV20-1
length: 10
D: -
J: TRBJ2-1
DNA: TGCAGTGCCGCTGACAATGAGCAGTTCTTC
CDR3: CSAADNEQFF

size: many
V: TRBV6-5
length: 16
D: TRBD1
J: TRBJ2-5
DNA: TGTGCCAGCAGCTTTTCCTCCGACAGGGGGCCCGGGGGCCAGTACTTC
CDR3: CASSFSSDRGPGGQYF

size: many
V: TRBV28
length: 14
D: -
J: TRBJ1-2
DNA: TGTGCCAGCAGAGAGTCAGGGAATAACTATGGCTACACCTTC
CDR3: CASRESGNNYGYTF

size: -
V: TRBV2
length: 11
D: -
J: TRBJ2-5
DNA: TGTGCCAGCAGTGAATTCGATGAGCAGTACTTC
CDR3: CASSEFDEQYF

size: many
V: TRBV5-1
length: 18
D: TRBD2
J: TRBJ2-1
DNA: TGCGCCAGCAGCTTGTCGGTAGCGGGGGCTAACTCCTACAATGAGCAGTTCTTC
CDR3: CASSLSVAGANSYNEQFF

size: -
V: TRBV6-1
length: 19
D: -
J: TRBJ1-1
DNA: TGTGCCAGCAGTCGAACCGTACCTGGGTCCCTTAACATGAACACTGAAGCTTTCTTT
CDR3: CASSRTVPGSLNMNTEAFF

size: many
V: TRBV29-1
length: 10
D: -
J: TRBJ2-1
DNA: TGCAGCGTTTCCTCGGGTGAGCAGTTCTTC
CDR3: CSVSSGEQFF

size: -
V: TRBV5-8
length: 15
D: -
J: TRBJ2-7
DNA: TGTGCCAGCAGCTTGGTCGGGCGGCCCTCCAATGAGCAGTACTTC
CDR3: CASSLVGRPSNEQYF

size: -
V: TRBV12-5
length: 13
D: -
J: TRBJ1-6
DNA: TGTGCTAGTGCGTGGAGGGGAGGTTCACCCCTCCACTTT
CDR3: CASAWRGGSPLHF

size: -
V: TRBV6-5
length: 16
D: -
J: TRBJ2-6
DNA: TGTGCCAGCAGTTCCCTGAAGGGGGTCGGGGCCAACGTCCTGACTTTC
CDR3: CASSSLKGVGANVLTF

size: many
V: TRBV30
length: 13
D: TRBD2
J: TRBJ2-5
DNA: TGTGCCTGGAGTACTAGCGGTGGGCGGACCCAGTACTTC
CDR3: CAWSTSGGRTQYF

size: -
V: TRBV5-5
length: 14
D: TRBD1
J: TRBJ1-2
DNA: TGTGCCAGCACCCCGGGACAGGGGGCATATGGCTACACCTTC
CDR3: CASTPGQGAYGYTF

size: many
V: TRBV28
length: 15
D: TRBD1
J: TRBJ2-7
DNA: TGTGCCAGCAGTTTTTGGACAGGGGGCTCCTACGAGCAGTACTTC
CDR3: CASSFWTGGSYEQYF

size: many
V: TRBV4-2
length: 15
D: -
J: TRBJ2-7
DNA: TGTGCCAGCAGCCAAGAAATAGCAGGTAGAAGCGAGCAGTACTTC
CDR3: CASSQEIAGRSEQYF

size: -
V: TRBV7-9
length: 16
D: -
J: TRBJ2-7
DNA: TGTGCCAGCAGCTTACCTGACTCCCTTGGTTTGGTTGAGCAGTACTTC
CDR3: CASSLPDSLGLVEQYF

size: few
V: TRBV6-6
length: 17
D: TRBD1
J: TRBJ1-4
DNA: TGTGCCAGCAGTTACTGGCGTGGGACAGGGGATAATGAAAAACTGTTTTTT
CDR3: CASSYWRGTGDNEKLFF

size: few
V: TRBV7-3
length: 14
D: TRBD1
J: TRBJ2-2
DNA: TGTGCCAGCAGCTCGCAAACAGGGGTCGGGGAGCTGTTTTTT
CDR3: CASSSQTGVGELFF

size: -
V: TRBV20-1
length: 12
D: -
J: TRBJ2-3
DNA: TGCAGTGCTAAGCAGGGAACAGATACGCAGTATTTT
CDR3: CSAKQGTDTQYF

size: many
V: TRBV5-1
length: 15
D: TRBD2
J: TRBJ2-1
DNA: TGCGCCAGCAGCGGCGGGACTAGCGGGGGGCTATCGCAGTTCTTC
CDR3: CASSGGTSGGLSQFF

size: once
V: TRBV12-3/TRBV12-4
length: 16
D: -
J: TRBJ1-4
DNA: TGTGTCAGCAGTTCCTACGGGTCCTCAACTAATGAAAAACTGTTTTTT
CDR3: CVSSSYGSSTNEKLFF

size: many
V: TRBV5-5
length: 15
D: -
J: TRBJ1-5
DNA: TGCGCCAGCAGCCGCGACAGCAATAGCAATCAGCCCCAGCATTTT
CDR3: CASSRDSNSNQPQHF

size: many
V: TRBV20-1
length: 12
D: -
J: TRBJ2-7
DNA: TGCAGTGCTAGGGAAGGGCCCTACGAGCAGTACTTC
CDR3: CSAREGPYEQYF

size: -
V: TRBV9
length: 13
D: TRBD1
J: TRBJ1-1
DNA: TGTGCCAGCAACCGACAGGGGAACACTGAAGCTTTCTTT
CDR3: CASNRQGNTEAFF

size: once
V: TRBV27
length: 15
D: TRBD1
J: TRBJ1-2
DNA: TGTGCCAGCAGTTCGGACAGGGGTTTAGGCTATGGCTACACCTTC
CDR3: CASSSDRGLGYGYTF

size: few
V: TRBV30
length: 16
D: TRBD1
J: TRBJ1-4
DNA: TGTGCCTGGAAATCCGGACAGGGACGATCGGGAGAAAAACTGTTTTTT
CDR3: CAWKSGQGRSGEKLFF

size: many
V: TRBV10-3
length: 12
D: TRBD1
J: TRBJ1-4
DNA: TGTGCCTCATCGACAGGGATTGAAAAACTGTTTTTT
CDR3: CASSTGIEKLFF

size: few
V: TRBV30
length: 12
D: -
J: TRBJ1-2
DNA: TGTGCCTGGAGTGTCGGGGAAGGTGGCTACACCTTC
CDR3: CAWSVGEGGYTF

size: many
V: TRBV7-3
length: 14
D: -
J: TRBJ2-7
DNA: TGTGCCAGCAGCTGGAATAGCGGACCCTACGAGCAGTACTTC
CDR3: CASSWNSGPYEQYF

size: -
V: TRBV6-6
length: 15
D: -
J: TRBJ1-1
DNA: TGTGCCAGCGGGGCCCAGGGGCGGGGGAACACTGAAGCTTTCTTT
CDR3: CASGAQGRGNTEAFF

size: once
V: TRBV30
length: 14
D: -
J: TRBJ1-1
DNA: TGTGCCTGGAGCCGGGGTATGGGGAACACTGAAGCTTTCTTT
CDR3: CAWSRGMGNTEAFF

size: few
V: TRBV6-6
length: 17
D: TRBD1
J: TRBJ2-6
DNA: TGTGCCAGCTCGCGGGACAGGGGGCCGGGTAGGACCAACGTCCTGACTTTC
CDR3: CASSRDRGPGRTNVLTF

size: -
V: TRBV20-1
length: 14
D: TRBD1
J: TRBJ1-1
DNA: TGCAGTGCTAGCCCCGGGACAGCAAACACTGAAGCTTTCTTT
CDR3: CSASPGTANTEAFF

size: many
V: TRBV5-1
length: 12
D: -
J: TRBJ2-3
DNA: TGTGCCAGCAGCTTAGGGGTAGATACGCAGTATTTT
CDR3: CASSLGVDTQYF

size: -
V: TRBV6-1
length: 18
D: TRBD2
J: TRBJ2-3
DNA: TGTGCCAGCAGTGAAACGGGTTTGGCGGCGGGGGGCACAGATACGCAGTATTTT
CDR3: CASSETGLAAGGTDTQYF